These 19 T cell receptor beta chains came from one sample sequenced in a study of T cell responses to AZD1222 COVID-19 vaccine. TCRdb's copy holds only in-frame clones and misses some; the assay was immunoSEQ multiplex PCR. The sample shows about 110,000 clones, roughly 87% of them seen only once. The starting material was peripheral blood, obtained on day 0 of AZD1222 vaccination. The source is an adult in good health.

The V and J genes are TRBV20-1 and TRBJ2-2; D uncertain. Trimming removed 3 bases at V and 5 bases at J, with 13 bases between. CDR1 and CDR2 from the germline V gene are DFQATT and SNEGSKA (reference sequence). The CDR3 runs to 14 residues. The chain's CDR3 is CSASLRLGTGELFF. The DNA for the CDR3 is TGCAGTGCTAGTCTCCGATTAGGAACCGGGGAGCTGTTTTTT.

The CDR3 bases are TGCGCCAGCAGCCTCGGGGGTGTGTCCTACGAGCAGTACTTC. Residues: CASSLGGVSYEQYF. The chain carries TRBV5-1 and TRBJ2-7; a weak D match, TRBD2 (6 bases). Germline V gene data show CDR1 as SGHRS and CDR2 as YFSETQ. V shed 4 bases and J shed 1 base, with 12 bases lying between them. The CDR3 covers 14 residues.

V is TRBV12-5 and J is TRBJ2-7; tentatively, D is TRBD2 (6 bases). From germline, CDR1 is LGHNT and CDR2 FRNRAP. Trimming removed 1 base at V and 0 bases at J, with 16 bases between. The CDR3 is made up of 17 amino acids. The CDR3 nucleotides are TGTGCTAGTGGTTTGGCATACGGGACTCGGGGCTCCTACGAGCAGTACTTC. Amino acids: CASGLAYGTRGSYEQYF.

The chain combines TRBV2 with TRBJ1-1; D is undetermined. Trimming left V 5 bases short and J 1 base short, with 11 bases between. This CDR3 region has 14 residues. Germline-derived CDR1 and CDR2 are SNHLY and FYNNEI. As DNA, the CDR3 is TGTGCCAGCAGTCTCGAGCGGGGGAACACTGAAGCTTTCTTT. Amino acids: CASSLERGNTEAFF. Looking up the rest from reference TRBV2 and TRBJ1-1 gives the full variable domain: EPEVTQTPSHQVTQMGQEVILRCVPISNHLYFYWYRQILGQKVEFLVSFYNNEISEKSEIFDDQFSVERPDGSNFTLKIRSTKLEDSAMYFCASSLERGNTEAFFGQGTRLTVV.

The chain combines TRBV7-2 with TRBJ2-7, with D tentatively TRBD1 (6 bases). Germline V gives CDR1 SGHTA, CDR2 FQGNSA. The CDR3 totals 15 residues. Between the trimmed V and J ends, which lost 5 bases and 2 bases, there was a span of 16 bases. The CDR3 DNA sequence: TGTGCCAGCAGCCCAGACAGGAACCGCGCCTACGAGCAGTACTTC. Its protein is CASSPDRNRAYEQYF.

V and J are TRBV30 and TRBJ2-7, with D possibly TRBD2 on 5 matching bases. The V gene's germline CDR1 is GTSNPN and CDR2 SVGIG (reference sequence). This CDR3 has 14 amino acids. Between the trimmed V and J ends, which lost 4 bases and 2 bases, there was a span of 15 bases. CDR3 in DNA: TGTGCCTGGATCACGGGGTCCGGAACCTACGAGCAGTACTTC. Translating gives CAWITGSGTYEQYF.

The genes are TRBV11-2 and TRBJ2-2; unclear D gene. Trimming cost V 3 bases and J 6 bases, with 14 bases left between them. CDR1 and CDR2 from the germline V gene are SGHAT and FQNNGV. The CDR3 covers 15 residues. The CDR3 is CASSFVIGFPGELFF. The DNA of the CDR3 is TGTGCCAGCAGCTTTGTTATTGGGTTTCCCGGGGAGCTGTTTTTT.

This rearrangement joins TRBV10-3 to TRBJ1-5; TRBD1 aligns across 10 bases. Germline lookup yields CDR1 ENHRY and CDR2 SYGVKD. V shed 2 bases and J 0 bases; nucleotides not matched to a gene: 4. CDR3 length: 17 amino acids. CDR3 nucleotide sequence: TGTGCCATCAGTGAGGGACAGGGGGTAAATAGCAATCAGCCCCAGCATTTT. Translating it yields CAISEGQGVNSNQPQHF.

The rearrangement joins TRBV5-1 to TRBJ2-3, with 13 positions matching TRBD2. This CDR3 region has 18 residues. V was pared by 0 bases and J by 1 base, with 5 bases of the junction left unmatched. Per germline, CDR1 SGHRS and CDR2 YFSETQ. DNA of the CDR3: TGCGCCAGCAGCTTGGGGACTAGCGGGGGAGGTGGCACAGATACGCAGTATTTT. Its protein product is CASSLGTSGGGGTDTQYF.

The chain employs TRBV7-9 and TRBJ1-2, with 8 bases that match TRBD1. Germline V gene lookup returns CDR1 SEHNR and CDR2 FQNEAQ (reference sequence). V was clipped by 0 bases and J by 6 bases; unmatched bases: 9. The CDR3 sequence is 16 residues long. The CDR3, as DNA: TGTGCCAGCAGCTTAGCTCCCTACCAGGGGGCGCATGGCTACACCTTC. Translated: CASSLAPYQGAHGYTF.

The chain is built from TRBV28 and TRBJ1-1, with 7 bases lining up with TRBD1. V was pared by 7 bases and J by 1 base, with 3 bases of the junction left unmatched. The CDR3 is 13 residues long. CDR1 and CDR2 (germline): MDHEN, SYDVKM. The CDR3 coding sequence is TGTGCCAGCACCGGGACAGCGAACACTGAAGCTTTCTTT. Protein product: CASTGTANTEAFF.

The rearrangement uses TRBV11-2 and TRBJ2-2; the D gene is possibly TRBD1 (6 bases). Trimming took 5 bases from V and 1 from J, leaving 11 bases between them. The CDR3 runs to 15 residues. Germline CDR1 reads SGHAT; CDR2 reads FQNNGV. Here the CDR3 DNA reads TGTGCCAGCAGCCGTGGGGGCCAGAACACCGGGGAGCTGTTTTTT. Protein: CASSRGGQNTGELFF.

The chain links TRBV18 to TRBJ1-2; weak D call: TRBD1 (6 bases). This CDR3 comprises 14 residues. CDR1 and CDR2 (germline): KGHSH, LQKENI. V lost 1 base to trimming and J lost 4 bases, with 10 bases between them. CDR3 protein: CASSPRTEGYGYTF. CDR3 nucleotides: TGTGCCAGCTCACCACGGACAGAGGGCTATGGCTACACCTTC.

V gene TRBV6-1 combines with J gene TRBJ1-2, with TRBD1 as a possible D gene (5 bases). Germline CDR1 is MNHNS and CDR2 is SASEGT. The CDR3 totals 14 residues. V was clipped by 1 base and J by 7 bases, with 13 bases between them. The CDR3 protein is CASSEGGLLGGYTF. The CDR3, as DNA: TGTGCCAGCAGTGAAGGGGGACTCCTTGGTGGCTACACCTTC.

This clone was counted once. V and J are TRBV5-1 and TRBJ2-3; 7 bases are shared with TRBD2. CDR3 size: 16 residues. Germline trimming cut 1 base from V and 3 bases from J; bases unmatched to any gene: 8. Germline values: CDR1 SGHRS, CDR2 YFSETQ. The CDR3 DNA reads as TGCGCCAGCAGCTTGTTGGTGGGGGGGACGACAGATACGCAGTATTTT. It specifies CASSLLVGGTTDTQYF.

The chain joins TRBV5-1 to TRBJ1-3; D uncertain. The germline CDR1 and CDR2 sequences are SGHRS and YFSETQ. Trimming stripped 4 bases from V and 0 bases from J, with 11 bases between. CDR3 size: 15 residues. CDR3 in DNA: TGCGCCAGCAGCAGCACCTCAAGCTCTGGAAACACCATATATTTT. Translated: CASSSTSSSGNTIYF.

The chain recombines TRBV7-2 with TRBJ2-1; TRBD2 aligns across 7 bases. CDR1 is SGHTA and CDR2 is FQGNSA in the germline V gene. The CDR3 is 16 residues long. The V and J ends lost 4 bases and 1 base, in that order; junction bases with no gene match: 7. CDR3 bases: TGTGCCAGCAGCTCCCCCGCGGGGGAATCCTACAATGAGCAGTTCTTC. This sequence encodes CASSSPAGESYNEQFF.

Here the CDR3 reads CASGLVLRTAQPYEQYF. CDR3 nucleotides: TGTGCTAGTGGTTTGGTACTTAGGACAGCTCAACCCTACGAGCAGTACTTC. The J gene is TRBJ2-7, the V gene TRBV12-5; D possibly corresponds to TRBD1 (6 bases). The germline CDR1 and CDR2 sequences are LGHNT and FRNRAP. V lost 0 bases, J lost 2 bases, and 17 bases lay in between. This CDR3 has 17 residues.

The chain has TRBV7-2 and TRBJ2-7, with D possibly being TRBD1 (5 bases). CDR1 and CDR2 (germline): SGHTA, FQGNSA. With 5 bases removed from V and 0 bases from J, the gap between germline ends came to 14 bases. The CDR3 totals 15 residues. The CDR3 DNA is TGTGCCAGCAGCCCTCTGACAGCTAGCTCCTACGAGCAGTACTTC. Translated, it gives CASSPLTASSYEQYF.